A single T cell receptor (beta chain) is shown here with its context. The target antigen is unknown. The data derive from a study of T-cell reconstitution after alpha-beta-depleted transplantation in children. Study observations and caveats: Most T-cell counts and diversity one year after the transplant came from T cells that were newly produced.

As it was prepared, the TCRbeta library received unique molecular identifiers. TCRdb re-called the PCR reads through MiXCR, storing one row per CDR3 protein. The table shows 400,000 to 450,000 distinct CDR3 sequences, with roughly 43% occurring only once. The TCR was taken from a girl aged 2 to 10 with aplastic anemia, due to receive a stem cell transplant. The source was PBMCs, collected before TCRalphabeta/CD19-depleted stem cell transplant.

DNA of the CDR3: TGTGCCAGCAGTATCAGGGAGCTTGAGACCCAGTACTTC. This codes for CASSIRELETQYF. This sequence joins TRBV6-1 and TRBJ2-5, with D possibly called TRBD1 or TRBD2 (5 bases each). Trimming pared 5 bases from V and 5 bases from J, leaving 12 bases between. Per germline, CDR1 MNHNS and CDR2 SASEGT. This CDR3 spans 13 amino acids.